What follows describes a single T cell receptor beta chain. The data derive from a study of CXCR3-negative and CXCR3-positive naive CD8 T cells. The CDR3 totals 12 residues. The germline gives CDR1 DFQATT, CDR2 SNEGSKA (reference sequence). UMI labels and 5' RACE were used to prepare the TRB cDNA libraries. TCRdb reprocessed the 5' RACE reads and stores each CDR3 protein as one record, lacking DNA. Its clone listing holds fewer than 90,000 distinct CDR3 sequences. Every individual CD8+ T cell subset underwent sorting in triplicate at about 300,000 cells apiece. The TCR comes from a human donor in good health. Some clones in this sample may be carry-over from other donors' samples. The sequenced material came from naive CXCR3- CD8+ T cells from blood. Subset specified: CD45RO-CCR7+CD27+CD95- naive CD8+ T cells lacking CXCR3 (TNR3-). The V and J genes are TRBV20-1 and TRBJ2-7. CDR3 sequence reads: CSARAASYEQYF.